The present entry profiles one T cell receptor (beta chain) with its context. Its antigen is undetermined. The PCR used 60 Vbeta and 13 Jbeta primers. Authors' processing steps: A later analysis counted approximately 80 million unique TCR beta chains, around 10 million shared. Assay used: immunoSEQ multiplex PCR; TCRdb lists only in-frame clones, some missing. The V and J calls and clone size are taken from that table; D and trimming were inferred from the DNA. Its listing shows 120,000 to 150,000 clones. This sample is drawn from a study of cytomegalovirus exposure and HLA in healthy donors. Study-level findings and limits: The likely explanation for a cluster of highly shared sequence variants was sequencing artifact. Using a false discovery rate of 0.05, a later analysis showed that around 16,000 TCR beta sequences were associated with HLA alleles.

Source material: PBMCs. The sequence was obtained from a woman younger than 30 in good health and CMV-seronegative.

The chain's CDR3 is CASSLVGGGNYGYTF. The CDR3 coding sequence is TGTGCCAGCAGCTTAGTTGGGGGAGGCAACTATGGCTACACCTTC. The gene calls are TRBV7-2 and TRBJ1-2; D is possibly TRBD1 (5 bases). Germline CDR1 SGHTA, CDR2 FQGNSA. V lost 1 base and J lost 2, with 11 bases in between. This CDR3 has 15 residues.